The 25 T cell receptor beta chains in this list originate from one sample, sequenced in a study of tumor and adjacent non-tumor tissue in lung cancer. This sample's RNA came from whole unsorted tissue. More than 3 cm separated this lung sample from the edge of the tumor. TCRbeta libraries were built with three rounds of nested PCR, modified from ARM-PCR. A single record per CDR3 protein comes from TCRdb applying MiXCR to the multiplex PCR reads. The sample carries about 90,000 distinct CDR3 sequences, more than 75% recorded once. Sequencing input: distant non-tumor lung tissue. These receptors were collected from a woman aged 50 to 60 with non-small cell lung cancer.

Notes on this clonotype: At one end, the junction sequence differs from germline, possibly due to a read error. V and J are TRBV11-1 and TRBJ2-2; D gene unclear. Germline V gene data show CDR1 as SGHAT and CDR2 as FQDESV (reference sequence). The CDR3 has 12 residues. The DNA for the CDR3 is TGTGCCAACATCTTTGCCACCGGAGAGCTGTTTTTT. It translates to CANIFATGELFF.

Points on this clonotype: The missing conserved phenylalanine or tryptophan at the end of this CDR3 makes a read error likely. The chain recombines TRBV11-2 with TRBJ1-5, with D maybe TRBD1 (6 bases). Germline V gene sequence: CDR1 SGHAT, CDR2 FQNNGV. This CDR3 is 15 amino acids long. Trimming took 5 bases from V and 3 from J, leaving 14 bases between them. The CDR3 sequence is CASSLTYRDNQPQHP. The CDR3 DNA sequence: TGTGCCAGCAGCCTCACCTACAGGGACAATCAGCCCCAGCATCCT.

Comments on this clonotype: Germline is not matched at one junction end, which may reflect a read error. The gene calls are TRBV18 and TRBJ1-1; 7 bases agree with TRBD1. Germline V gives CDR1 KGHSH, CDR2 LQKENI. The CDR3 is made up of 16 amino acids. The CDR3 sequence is CTSSPPATGWYTEAFF. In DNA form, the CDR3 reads TGTACCAGCTCACCACCAGCGACAGGGTGGTACACTGAAGCTTTCTTT.

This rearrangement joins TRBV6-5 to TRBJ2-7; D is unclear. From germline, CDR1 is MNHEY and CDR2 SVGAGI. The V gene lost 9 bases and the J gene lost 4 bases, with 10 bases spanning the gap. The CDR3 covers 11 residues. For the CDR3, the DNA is TGTGCCAGGATTACCACTTACGAGCAGTACTTC. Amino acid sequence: CARITTYEQYF.

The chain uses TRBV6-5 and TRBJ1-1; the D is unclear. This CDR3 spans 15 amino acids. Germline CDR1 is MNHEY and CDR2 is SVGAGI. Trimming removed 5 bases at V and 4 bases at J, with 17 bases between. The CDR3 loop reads CASSMHTYRGTEAFF. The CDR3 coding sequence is TGTGCCAGCAGTATGCACACATATAGAGGCACTGAAGCTTTCTTT.

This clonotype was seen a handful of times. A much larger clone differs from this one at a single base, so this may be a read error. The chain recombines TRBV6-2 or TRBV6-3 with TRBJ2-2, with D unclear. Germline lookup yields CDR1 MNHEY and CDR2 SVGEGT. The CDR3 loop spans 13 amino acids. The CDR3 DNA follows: TGTGCCATCAGTTACTCAGACACCGGGGAGCTGTTTTTT. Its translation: CAISYSDTGELFF.

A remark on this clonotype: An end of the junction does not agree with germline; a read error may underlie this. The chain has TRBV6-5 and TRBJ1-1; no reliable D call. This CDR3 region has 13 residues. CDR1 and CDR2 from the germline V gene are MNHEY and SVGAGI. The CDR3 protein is CASIKTRNTEGFF. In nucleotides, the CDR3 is TGTGCCAGCATTAAGACACGGAACACTGAAGGTTTCTTT.

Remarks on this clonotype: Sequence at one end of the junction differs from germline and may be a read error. The CDR3 region is CTSTVLAESDEQYF. The DNA of the CDR3 is TGTACCAGCACCGTCCTGGCGGAATCGGACGAGCAGTACTTC. V is TRBV6-6 and J is TRBJ2-7, with D hard to call. The CDR3 consists of 14 residues. Germline lookup yields CDR1 MNHNY and CDR2 SVGAGI (reference sequence).

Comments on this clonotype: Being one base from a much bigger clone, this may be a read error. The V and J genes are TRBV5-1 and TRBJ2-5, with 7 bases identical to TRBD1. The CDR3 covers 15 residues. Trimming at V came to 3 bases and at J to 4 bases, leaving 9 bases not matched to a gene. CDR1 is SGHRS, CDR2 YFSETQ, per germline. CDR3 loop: CASSSTGDQGETQYF. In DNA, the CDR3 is TGCGCCAGCAGCTCAACAGGGGACCAAGGAGAGACCCAGTACTTC.

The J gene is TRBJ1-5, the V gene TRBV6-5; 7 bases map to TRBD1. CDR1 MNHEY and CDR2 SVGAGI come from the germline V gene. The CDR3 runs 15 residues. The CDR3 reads CISSYSDREGQPQHF. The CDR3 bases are TGTATCAGCAGTTACTCAGACAGGGAAGGCCAGCCCCAGCATTTT.

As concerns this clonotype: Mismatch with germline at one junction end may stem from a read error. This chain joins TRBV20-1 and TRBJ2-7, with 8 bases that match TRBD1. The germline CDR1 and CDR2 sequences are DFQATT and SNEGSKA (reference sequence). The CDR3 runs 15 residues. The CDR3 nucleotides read TGCAATGCTAGGTCGGCAGGGGGCTCCATTTACGAGCAGTACTTC. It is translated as CNARSAGGSIYEQYF.

CDR3 sequence: CSARDVGLAGGSTDTQYF. The CDR3 DNA reads TGCAGTGCTAGAGATGTGGGACTAGCGGGGGGTAGTACAGATACGCAGTATTTT. The genes are TRBV20-1 and TRBJ2-3; 15 bases are shared with TRBD2. The V and J ends lost 0 bases and 3 bases, in that order; junction bases with no gene match: 7. There are 18 residues in the CDR3. Germline-derived CDR1 and CDR2 are DFQATT and SNEGSKA (reference sequence).

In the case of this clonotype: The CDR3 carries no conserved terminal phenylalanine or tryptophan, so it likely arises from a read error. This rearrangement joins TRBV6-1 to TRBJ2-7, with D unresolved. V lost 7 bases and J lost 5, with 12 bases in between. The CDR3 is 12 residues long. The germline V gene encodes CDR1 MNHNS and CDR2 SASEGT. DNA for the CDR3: TGTGCCAGCACCCCAGTGTTTGACGAGCAGTACTAC. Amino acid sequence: CASTPVFDEQYY.

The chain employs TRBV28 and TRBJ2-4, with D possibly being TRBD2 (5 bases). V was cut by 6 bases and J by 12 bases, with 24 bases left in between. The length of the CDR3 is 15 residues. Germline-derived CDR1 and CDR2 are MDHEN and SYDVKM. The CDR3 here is CASSLSRTYKSNQYF. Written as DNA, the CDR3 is TGTGCCAGCAGCCTATCACGGACTTACAAAAGCAATCAGTACTTC.

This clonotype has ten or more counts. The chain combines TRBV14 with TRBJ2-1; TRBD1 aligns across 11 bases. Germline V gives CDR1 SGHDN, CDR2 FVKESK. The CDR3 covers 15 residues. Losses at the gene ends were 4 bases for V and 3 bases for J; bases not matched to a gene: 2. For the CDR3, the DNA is TGTGCCAGCAGCCCCGGGACAGGGGGCTACAATGAGCAGTTCTTC. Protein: CASSPGTGGYNEQFF.

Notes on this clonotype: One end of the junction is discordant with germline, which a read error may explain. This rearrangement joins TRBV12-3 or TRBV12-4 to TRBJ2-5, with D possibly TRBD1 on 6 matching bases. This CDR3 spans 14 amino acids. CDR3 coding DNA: TGTGTCAGCAGTTTGTTTCAAGAGGGGGAGATCCAGTACTTC. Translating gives CVSSLFQEGEIQYF.

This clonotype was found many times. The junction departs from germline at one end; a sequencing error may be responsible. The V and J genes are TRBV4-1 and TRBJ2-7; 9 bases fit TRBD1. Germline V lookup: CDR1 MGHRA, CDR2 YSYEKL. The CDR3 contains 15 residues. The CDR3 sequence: CASSQDLWSRDRASF. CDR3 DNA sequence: TGCGCCAGCAGCCAAGATCTGTGGTCCCGGGACAGGGCCAGCTTC.

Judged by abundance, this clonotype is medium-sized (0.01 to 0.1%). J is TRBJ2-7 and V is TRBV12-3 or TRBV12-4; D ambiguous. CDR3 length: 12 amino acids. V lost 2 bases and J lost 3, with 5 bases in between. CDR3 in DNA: TGTGCCAGCAGTTTAAGTCTCTACGAGCAGTACTTC. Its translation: CASSLSLYEQYF.

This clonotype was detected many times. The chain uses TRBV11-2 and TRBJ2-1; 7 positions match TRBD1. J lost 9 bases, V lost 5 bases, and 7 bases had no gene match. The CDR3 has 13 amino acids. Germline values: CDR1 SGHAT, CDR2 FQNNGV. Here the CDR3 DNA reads TGTGCCAGCAGCCTCGAGGGGGCCGGTGAGCAGTTCTTC. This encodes CASSLEGAGEQFF.

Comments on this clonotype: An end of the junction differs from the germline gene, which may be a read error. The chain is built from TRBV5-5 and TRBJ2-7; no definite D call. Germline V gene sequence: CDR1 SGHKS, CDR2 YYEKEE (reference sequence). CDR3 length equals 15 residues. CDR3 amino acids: CASSSTPVHGYEQYF. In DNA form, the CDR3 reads TGTGCCAGCAGCTCAACCCCGGTACATGGCTACGAACAGTACTTC.

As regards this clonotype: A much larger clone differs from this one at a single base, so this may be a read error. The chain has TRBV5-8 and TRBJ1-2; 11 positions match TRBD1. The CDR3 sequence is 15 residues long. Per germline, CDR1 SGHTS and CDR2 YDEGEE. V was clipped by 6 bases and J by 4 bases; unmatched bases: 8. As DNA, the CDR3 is TGTGCCAGCATCGGGGGACAGGGGGACACCTATGGCTACACCTTC. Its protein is CASIGGQGDTYGYTF.

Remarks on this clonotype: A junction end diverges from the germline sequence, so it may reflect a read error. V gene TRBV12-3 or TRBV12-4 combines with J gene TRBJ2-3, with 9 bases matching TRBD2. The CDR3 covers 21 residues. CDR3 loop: CANSLGPASGNTDTSLDTQYF. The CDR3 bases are TGTGCCAACAGTTTAGGGCCAGCTAGCGGGAATACAGACACGAGTCTAGATACGCAGTATTTT.

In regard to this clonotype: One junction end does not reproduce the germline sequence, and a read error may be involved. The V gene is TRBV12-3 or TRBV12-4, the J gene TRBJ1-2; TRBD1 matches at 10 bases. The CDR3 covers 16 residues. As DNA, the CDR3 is TGTGCTAGCAGCTCGGAGGACAGGGGGGAACACTATGGCTACACCTTC. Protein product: CASSSEDRGEHYGYTF.

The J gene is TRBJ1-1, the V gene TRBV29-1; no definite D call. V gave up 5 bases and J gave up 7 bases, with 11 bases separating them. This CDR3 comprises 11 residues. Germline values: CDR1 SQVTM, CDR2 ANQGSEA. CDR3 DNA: TGCAGCGTTCGAGAAGACATTGAAGCTTTCTTT. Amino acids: CSVREDIEAFF.

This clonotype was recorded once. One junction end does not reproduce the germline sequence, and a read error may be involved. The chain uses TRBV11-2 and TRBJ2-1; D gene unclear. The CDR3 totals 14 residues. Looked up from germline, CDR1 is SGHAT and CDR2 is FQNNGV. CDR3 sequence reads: CTSTVSCIYNEQFF. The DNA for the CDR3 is TGTACCAGCACCGTTAGCTGCATCTACAATGAGCAGTTCTTC.